A single sample gave rise to the 13 T cell receptor beta chains below, sequenced in a study of T cell repertoires in aging, cancer and after chemotherapy (dated by TCRdb to between 2018 and 2021). TCRdb names Illumina MiSeq as the instrument used. Using a mixed TRB-A/B primer pool, multiplex touch-down PCR amplified rearranged TRB sequences covering the V, D and J segments. Clones were called with MiXCR by TCRdb after fastp trimmed the public reads at Q25, and only in-frame beta chains were retained. Identical CDR3 proteins give one entry, which carries the most common genes and DNA. The sample table lists about 8,600 distinct CDR3 sequences, roughly 25% of them with a count of one. 2.5% to 3% of the sample is in the top ten clones. TCR beta rearrangements were amplified from genomic DNA isolated from peripheral blood, not from sorted cells or RNA. The specimen sequenced was blood. The receptors stem from a human donor with a blood cancer.

This clonotype is medium-sized by share. The gene calls are TRBV13 and TRBJ2-6; TRBD1 aligns across 9 bases. This CDR3 comprises 20 residues. V lost 4 bases, J lost 4 bases, and 17 bases stayed unmatched. The germline V gene encodes CDR1 PRHDT and CDR2 FYEKMQ (reference sequence). CDR3 loop: CASSSSQGASFASGANVLTF. In DNA form, the CDR3 reads TGTGCCAGCAGCTCCTCACAGGGGGCGTCTTTCGCTTCGGGGGCCAACGTCCTGACTTTC.

The J gene is TRBJ2-1, the V gene TRBV11-2, with D perhaps TRBD1 or TRBD2 (6 bases each). Trimming stripped 1 base from V and 1 base from J, with 14 bases between. Germline CDR1 reads SGHAT; CDR2 reads FQNNGV. The CDR3 contains 17 residues. In DNA form, the CDR3 reads TGTGCCAGCAGCTTAGTCAGGGGCGCGGGGTCCTACAATGAGCAGTTCTTC. Translating it yields CASSLVRGAGSYNEQFF.

By sample share, this clonotype is medium-sized. V and J are TRBV30 and TRBJ1-6; weak D call: TRBD1 (6 bases). Germline V gene sequence: CDR1 GTSNPN, CDR2 SVGIG (reference sequence). V was shortened by 3 bases and J by 9 bases, with 18 bases between the two germline ends. The CDR3 totals 15 residues. CDR3 nucleotide sequence: TGTGCCTGGAGACCCTCGGGGGGCTTAGGTTCACCCCTCCACTTT. It yields the protein CAWRPSGGLGSPLHF. Together with reference TRBV30 and TRBJ1-6, the CDR3 gives the full variable domain: SQTIHQWPATLVQPVGSPLSLECTVEGTSNPNLYWYRQAAGRGLQLLFYSVGIGQISSEVPQNLSASRPQDRQFILSSKKLLLSDSGFYLCAWRPSGGLGSPLHFGNGTRLTVT.

V usage is TRBV10-3 and J usage is TRBJ2-2, with 9 bases that match TRBD1. The CDR3 runs 15 residues. Per germline, CDR1 ENHRY and CDR2 SYGVKD. The ends lost 6 bases at V and 4 bases at J; junction bases unmatched: 6. As DNA, the CDR3 is TGTGCCATCAGAACCGGGACAGGGAGCACCGGGGAGCTGTTTTTT. Its protein product is CAIRTGTGSTGELFF.

Judged by abundance, this clonotype is medium-sized. DNA of the CDR3: TGTGCCAGCAGCTTGGACAGGGGGTTCGATGGCTACACCTTC. Translation gives CASSLDRGFDGYTF. This chain links TRBV5-6 with TRBJ1-2, with 8 bases that match TRBD1. V was clipped by 0 bases and J by 6 bases; unmatched bases: 4. The CDR3 runs to 14 residues. CDR1 and CDR2 (germline): SGHDT, YYEEEE. Together with reference TRBV5-6 and TRBJ1-2, the CDR3 gives the full variable domain: DAGVTQSPTHLIKTRGQQVTLRCSPKSGHDTVSWYQQALGQGPQFIFQYYEEEERQRGNFPDRFSGHQFPNYSSELNVNALLLGDSALYLCASSLDRGFDGYTFGSGTRLTVV.

This chain links TRBV2 with TRBJ2-2; 13 bases align to TRBD2. This CDR3 comprises 15 residues. Germline V gives CDR1 SNHLY, CDR2 FYNNEI. The V gene end was trimmed by 8 bases and the J gene end by 3 bases; junction bases not matched to a gene: 3. CDR3 protein: CASGTSGGDTGELFF. CDR3 coding DNA: TGTGCCAGCGGTACTAGCGGGGGGGACACCGGGGAGCTGTTTTTT.

On this clonotype: The junction departs from the called germline gene at one end, perhaps through a read error. The rearrangement uses TRBV13 and TRBJ2-7, with D perhaps TRBD2 (6 bases). The CDR3 spans 14 residues. Germline CDR1 is PRHDT and CDR2 is FYEKMQ (reference sequence). This chain's CDR3 is CASSYGTRGSEQYF. CDR3 bases: TGCGCCAGCAGCTACGGGACTCGGGGGAGCGAGCAGTACTTC.

This clonotype counts as medium-sized (0.01 to 0.1%). This rearrangement joins TRBV15 to TRBJ2-3, with 10 bases aligning to TRBD1. Germline CDR1 is LNHNV and CDR2 is YYDKDF (reference sequence). This CDR3 spans 17 amino acids. V lost 0 bases and J lost 3; bases outside the gene matches: 6. The CDR3 sequence: CATSRDRSGQGTDTQYF. The CDR3 region has the DNA TGTGCCACCAGCAGAGATCGTTCGGGACAGGGGACAGATACGCAGTATTTT. Complete variable domain (other parts from reference TRBV15 and TRBJ2-3): DAMVIQNPRYQVTQFGKPVTLSCSQTLNHNVMYWYQQKSSQAPKLLFHYYDKDFNNEADTPDNFQSRRPNTSFCFLDIRSPGLGDTAMYLCATSRDRSGQGTDTQYFGPGTRLTVL.

The chain combines TRBV20-1 with TRBJ1-5, with a tentative D call TRBD1 (6 bases). Trimming stripped 3 bases from V and 5 bases from J, with 11 bases between. The CDR3 runs 13 residues. The germline V gene has CDR1 DFQATT and CDR2 SNEGSKA (reference sequence). This CDR3 is CSARGGVDQPQHF. CDR3 sequence (DNA): TGCAGTGCTAGGGGGGGCGTGGATCAGCCCCAGCATTTT.

The chain joins TRBV20-1 to TRBJ2-3, with D perhaps TRBD2 (5 bases). The V gene's germline CDR1 is DFQATT and CDR2 SNEGSKA (reference sequence). This CDR3 comprises 15 residues. Trimming pared 0 bases from V and 2 bases from J, leaving 12 bases between. As DNA, the CDR3 is TGCAGTGCTAGAGATCCCAGCGGATACACAGATACGCAGTATTTT. Protein: CSARDPSGYTDTQYF.

Worth noting for this clonotype: A much more abundant neighbour one base away suggests this may be a read error. This chain links TRBV6-5 with TRBJ2-2; no definite D call. Germline V gene sequence: CDR1 MNHEY, CDR2 SVGAGI. The V end was cut by 7 bases, the J end by 3 bases, with 15 bases between. This CDR3 has 15 amino acids. The CDR3 DNA reads TGTGCCAGCAATGACTCGGCCGGGTACACCGGGGAGCTGTTTTTT. The encoded protein is CASNDSAGYTGELFF.

This clonotype qualifies as medium-sized (0.01 to 0.1%). The chain couples TRBV6-6 to TRBJ2-7; 9 bases are shared with TRBD1. V trimming: 5 bases; J trimming: 0 bases; junction bases outside the gene matches: 2. Germline values: CDR1 MNHNY, CDR2 SVGAGI (reference sequence). This CDR3 contains 14 residues. Here the CDR3 DNA reads TGTGCCAGCAGTGGGGACAGGGCCTCCTACGAGCAGTACTTC. It specifies CASSGDRASYEQYF.

The table lists this clonotype with a few counts. The chain carries TRBV7-2 and TRBJ1-2, with 8 positions matching TRBD1. The CDR3 has 14 residues. J lost 2 bases, V lost 5 bases, and 4 bases had no gene match. CDR1 is SGHTA and CDR2 is FQGNSA in the germline V gene. Here the CDR3 DNA reads TGTGCCAGCAGCCCGACAGGGGACAACTATGGCTACACCTTC. Its translation is CASSPTGDNYGYTF.